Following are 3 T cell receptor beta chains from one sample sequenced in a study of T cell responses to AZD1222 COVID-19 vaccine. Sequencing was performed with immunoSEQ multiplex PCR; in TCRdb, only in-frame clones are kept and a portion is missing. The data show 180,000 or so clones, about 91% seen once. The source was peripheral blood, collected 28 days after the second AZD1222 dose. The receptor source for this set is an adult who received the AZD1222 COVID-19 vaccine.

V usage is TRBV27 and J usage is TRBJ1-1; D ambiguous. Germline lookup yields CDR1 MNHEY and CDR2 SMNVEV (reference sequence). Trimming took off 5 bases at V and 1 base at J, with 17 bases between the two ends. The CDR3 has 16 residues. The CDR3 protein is CASSPTGISTNTEAFF. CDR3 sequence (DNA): TGTGCCAGCAGTCCCACGGGGATATCAACGAACACTGAAGCTTTCTTT.

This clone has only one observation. The CDR3 sequence is CASSMGYWGDYGYTF. CDR3 DNA: TGTGCCAGTAGTATGGGTTACTGGGGGGACTATGGCTACACCTTC. The chain has TRBV19 and TRBJ1-2; tentative D call: TRBD1 (5 bases). Germline V gives CDR1 LNHDA, CDR2 SQIVND (reference sequence). Trimming took 3 bases from V and 3 from J, leaving 14 bases between them. CDR3 length: 15 amino acids.

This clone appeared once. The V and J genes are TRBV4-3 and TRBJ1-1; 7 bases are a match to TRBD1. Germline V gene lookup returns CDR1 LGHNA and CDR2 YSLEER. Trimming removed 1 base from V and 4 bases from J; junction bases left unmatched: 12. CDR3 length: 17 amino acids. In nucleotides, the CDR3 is TGCGCCAGCAGCCAAGGATCCGTATTAACAGGGGCCACTGAAGCTTTCTTT. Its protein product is CASSQGSVLTGATEAFF.